One T cell receptor (beta chain) is described in this entry. Its antigen remains unknown. Deletions cut 4 bases from V and 5 bases from J, with 14 bases between. There are 13 residues in the CDR3. Germline V gene sequence: CDR1 GTSNPN, CDR2 SVGIG (reference sequence). This sample is part of a study of OX40 agonist ivuxolimab in advanced cancers. Study-wide context: Age averaged about 62 years (range about 20 to 80), and less than 85% were male. Findings and limits, study-wide: CD4+ T cells averaged fewer expanded clones than CD8+ T cells. There was clonal expansion of CD4+ and CD8+ blood T cells by week 6 at 0.1 to 3.0 mg/kg.

Generated by immunoSEQ multiplex PCR, the TCRdb table keeps only in-frame clones and is missing some. Here the sample spans about 86,000 clones, around 85% being singletons. The chain recombines TRBV30 with TRBJ2-5, with a possible D match to TRBD1 (5 bases). The receptor comes from an adult with an advanced solid tumor such as melanoma, head and neck, liver or kidney cancer. The source material was CD4+ or CD8+ T cells sorted from blood, sampled in a trial of the OX40 agonist ivuxolimab. Here the CDR3 reads CAWTVGVGETQYF. The CDR3 bases are TGTGCCTGGACGGTAGGGGTCGGTGAGACCCAGTACTTC.